This TCR beta chain emerged from a study of T-cell memory formation after mild COVID-19. Study-wide results and limits: Contracting CD8+ clones were enriched in EMRA, CD4+ mainly in CM and EM.

MiXCR was run by TCRdb on the 5' RACE reads, yielding one entry per CDR3 protein. The sample records 150,000 to 200,000 distinct CDR3 sequences, roughly 17% being singletons. This clonotype was recorded a few times. Its antigen is as yet unknown. The sample was PBMCs or a T cell subset sorted from them (not recorded which). The TCR sequence derives from an adult woman who had mild COVID-19 (a few samples of this study predate the infection). Cell type and time point are not known.

CDR3 loop: CASNIGGIGYTF. CDR3 bases: TGTGCCAGCAATATCGGGGGGATCGGCTACACCTTC. The gene calls are TRBV12-3 or TRBV12-4 and TRBJ1-2; weak D call: TRBD1 (5 bases). Trimming cost V 7 bases and J 8 bases, with 14 bases left between them. The CDR3 is made up of 12 amino acids.